This T cell receptor beta chain is drawn from a study of cytomegalovirus exposure and HLA in healthy donors. Study-level information: Prior work identified around 110 million unique TCR beta sequences in around 170 million T cells.

A note on this clone: Antigen unknown.

Study outcomes and limitations: TCR beta sequences reportedly predicted most subjects' HLA-A and HLA-B alleles accurately. V- and J-gene trimming of TCR beta was linked (in a later analysis) to a missense DCLRE1C variant. The authors later found TCR association rates varying by HLA locus, with DRB1 most and HLA-C fewest.

CDR1 and CDR2 (germline): SGHRS, YFSETQ. With 4 bases clipped from V and 7 bases from J, the junction kept 5 bases outside the gene matches. This CDR3 comprises 14 residues. The PCR employed 60 Vbeta primers together with 13 Jbeta primers. TCRdb's copy holds only in-frame clones and misses some; the assay was immunoSEQ multiplex PCR. Among under 150,000 clones listed, more than 60% were seen once. The sequence derives from a woman between 18 and 29 years old in good health and CMV-seronegative. The chain is built from TRBV5-1 and TRBJ2-1; 10 bases agree with TRBD2. Sequencing was carried out using PBMCs. CDR3 protein: CASSRSGRGNEQFF. DNA for the CDR3: TGCGCCAGCAGCAGGAGCGGGAGGGGGAATGAGCAGTTCTTC.